The clone carrying this T cell receptor (beta chain) was seen a few times. The source of the sample is a study of blood T cell repertoires in COVID-19. Participants came from some 26 US areas, aged about 18 to 89 years. Method: immunoSEQ multiplex PCR; TCRdb's copy keeps in-frame clones and lacks some. This sample has 470,000 or so clones, with about 90% found just once. V gave up 3 bases and J gave up 2 bases; unmatched junction bases: 5. Germline lookup yields CDR1 SGHRS and CDR2 YFSETQ. The length of the CDR3 is 14 residues. The sequenced material came from PBMCs or T cells enriched from blood (not recorded which). The clonotype originates from a woman under 30 with acute COVID-19. This chain links TRBV5-1 with TRBJ2-7; 7 bases are shared with TRBD1. The CDR3 loop is CASSSGQEAYEQYF. In nucleotides, the CDR3 is TGCGCCAGCAGCTCCGGACAGGAAGCCTACGAGCAGTACTTC.